This T cell receptor (beta chain) was retrieved from a study of blood T cell repertoires in COVID-19. The protocol was immunoSEQ multiplex PCR, while the TCRdb copy is restricted to in-frame clones and leaves out a portion. The profile shows tens of thousands of clones, 60% to 75% of them singletons. From germline, CDR1 is SGHNT and CDR2 YENEEA. Deletions cut 3 bases from V and 2 bases from J, with 11 bases between. The CDR3 length is 14 residues. Specimen: peripheral blood. This clonotype was sampled from a woman aged 70 to 79 with acute or convalescent COVID-19. The J gene is TRBJ2-7, the V gene TRBV11-3; D possibly corresponds to TRBD1 (6 bases). This CDR3 is CASSFQGITYEQYF. As DNA, the CDR3 is TGTGCCAGCAGCTTCCAGGGGATTACCTACGAGCAGTACTTC. The complete variable domain, with remaining parts taken from reference TRBV11-3 and TRBJ2-7, reads EAGVVQSPRYKIIEKKQPVAFWCNPISGHNTLYWYLQNLGQGPELLIRYENEEAVDDSQLPKDRFSAERLKGVDSTLKIQPAELGDSAVYLCASSFQGITYEQYFGPGTRLTVT.